The entry below describes one TCR beta chain. In this sample, this clone turned up once. Its antigen specificity is not known. No base-level quality is on record; no much larger clone is a single base apart. This sample is part of a study of shared clonotypes between healthy human individuals (dated by TCRdb to 2020 to 2022). About the full investigation: The cohort included three men and a couple of women between 18 and 49 years of age. Between about 0.8 and 8.9 billion PBMCs per donor were obtained by leukapheresis. Libraries were prepared and TCR repertoires were sequenced by different laboratories using diverse techniques, in order to increase sequencing depth and limit assay-specific biases. To estimate repertoire size and how much clonotype sharing occurs between individuals, the study deeply sequenced the blood TCR repertoires of about five healthy adults. Per donor, three plates each were used for CD4 naive and CD4 memory, two for CD8 naive, and one for CD8 memory.

Healthy HIV-negative adults with no recently reported acute infections or vaccinations were included as donors. All donors were Caucasian adults living in Nashville, Tennessee, USA. Magnetic negative selection was used to enrich CD4+ T cells, after which naive cells were positively selected on CD45RA and the negative fraction became the memory subset. Blood was collected by leukapheresis, and PBMCs were isolated by Ficoll-Histopaque density gradient centrifugation and then cryopreserved in liquid nitrogen vapor phase. Analytical flow cytometry was used to check the purity and quantity of each magnetically sorted T cell population. Genomic DNA was isolated from every sorted fraction and measured by UV absorbance on a Nanodrop 2000c. Using the deep immunoSEQ assay, multiplex PCR amplified TCR CDR3 regions from genomic DNA. Genomic DNA extracted from each cell subset was distributed evenly over all wells of several immunoSEQ 96-well plates, and each plate served as one replicate. For sorted subsets, each replicate PCR was loaded with 200 ng genomic DNA, equivalent to roughly 30,000 T cell genomes. The purified libraries were quantified using a Qubit 3.0 fluorometer, sized with a Bioanalyzer 2100, and then quantified again using the KAPA Library Quantification kit. A separate single-read 150-cycle Illumina NextSeq 550 flow cell was used to sequence each immunoSEQ 96-well plate. In the original analysis: Because the immunoSEQ output held only junctional sequences and lacked quality scores, the filtering could not match the filtering applied to full-length reads. Sequences were annotated with PyIR, a Python wrapper for IgBLAST v1.9, using IMGT germline references to assign V/J genes and CDR3. Reads with weak V/J assignments (E-value above 1e-6), missing CDR3, stop codons, out-of-frame junctions, or ambiguous translated residues were removed. V3J clonotypes were defined as sequences sharing an identical inferred V gene, J gene, and CDR3 amino acid sequence. Percentage overlap between repertoires was calculated by dividing the number of shared unique clonotypes by the size of the smaller repertoire. Richness of each repertoire was evaluated using RTK rarefaction, the Chao1 estimator, and Recon v2.1 estimates of unobserved clonotypes. For all TCRbeta clonotypes obtained by the gDNA method from a few donors, generation probabilities were computed with OLGA. TCRdb limited this immuneACCESS table to in-frame rearrangements with V and J called. A share of clones is missing; checked studies link under half to unresolved V genes, and the rest is unexplained. V, J and clone size reflect that table, while D and trimming were determined from the DNA. The sample table holds about 2,500,000 clones, of which over 85% were seen once. The ten biggest clones cover roughly 0.14% of the sample.

Here is what the overall study found, with its caveats: Approximately 5% of naive CD4, 3.5% of naive CD8, 2.3% of memory CD4, and less than 0.45% of memory CD8 clonotypes were shared across a handful of donors. The small number of donors limited the genetic and exposure-history diversity represented. Larger estimated clonotype richness was generally found for naive subsets than for memory subsets. Only blood was sampled, and tissue TCR repertoires likely differ from those in blood. Even with the large sequencing depth, rarefaction of the sorted-subset datasets indicated that sequencing was incomplete. Pairwise subsampling led to the expectation that sequencing depth would affect the degree of clonotype sharing among donors. Compared with non-shared clonotypes, the clonotypes found in all four sorted-subset donors had higher generation probabilities.

The clonotype was recovered from a man aged 18 to 30 in good health. The sequenced sample consisted of naive CD4+ T cells sorted from blood. The cell subset or site label, as the study defines it: CD45RA+ positively selected.

For the CDR3, the sequence is CASRRQAVSGDERMGYTF. The DNA sequence is TGTGCCAGCAGGCGACAGGCCGTCTCCGGCGACGAGCGCATGGGCTACACCTTC. Recombination joined TRBV14 with TRBJ1-2; tentative D gene TRBD1, with 6 bases matching. V loses 6 bases, J loses 8 bases, and the germline ends lie 31 bases apart. CDR3 length: 18 amino acids, cysteine to phenylalanine. The sequence is cut down to CDR3 DNA, 54 bases in frame from base 1. As encoded in the germline V gene, CDR1 is SGHDN while CDR2 is FVKESK.